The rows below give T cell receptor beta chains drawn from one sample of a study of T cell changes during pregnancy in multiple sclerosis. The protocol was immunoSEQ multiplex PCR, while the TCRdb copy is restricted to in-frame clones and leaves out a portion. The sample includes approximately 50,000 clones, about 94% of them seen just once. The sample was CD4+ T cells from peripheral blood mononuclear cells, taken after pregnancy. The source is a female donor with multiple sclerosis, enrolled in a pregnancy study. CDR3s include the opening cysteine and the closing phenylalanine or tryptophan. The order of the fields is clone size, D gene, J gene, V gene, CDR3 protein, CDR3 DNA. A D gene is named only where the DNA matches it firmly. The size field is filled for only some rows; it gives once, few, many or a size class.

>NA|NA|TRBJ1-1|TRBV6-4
CASSESPLARGDTEAFF
TGTGCCAGCAGTGAAAGTCCCCTCGCCAGGGGAGACACTGAAGCTTTCTTT
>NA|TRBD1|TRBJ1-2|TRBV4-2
CASSPGQGYGYTF
TGTGCCAGCAGCCCAGGACAGGGTTATGGCTACACCTTC
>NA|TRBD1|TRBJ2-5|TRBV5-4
CASSLQTGVQETQYF
TGTGCCAGCAGCTTACAGACAGGGGTCCAAGAGACCCAGTACTTC
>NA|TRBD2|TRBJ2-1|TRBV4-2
CASTLLASSYNEQFF
TGTGCCAGCACCTTACTAGCGAGCTCCTACAATGAGCAGTTCTTC
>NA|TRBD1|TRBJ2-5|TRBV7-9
CASSLVKGRGETQYF
TGTGCCAGCAGCTTAGTCAAGGGCAGGGGGGAGACCCAGTACTTC
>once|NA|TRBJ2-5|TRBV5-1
CASSLVRQGRETQYF
TGCGCCAGCAGCTTGGTGAGGCAGGGCAGAGAGACCCAGTACTTC
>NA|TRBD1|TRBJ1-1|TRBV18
CASSRDRGNEAFF
TGTGCCAGCTCCAGGGACAGAGGGAATGAAGCTTTCTTT
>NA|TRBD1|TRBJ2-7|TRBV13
CASSQTTGSYEQYF
TGTGCCAGCAGCCAGACGACAGGGTCCTACGAGCAGTACTTC
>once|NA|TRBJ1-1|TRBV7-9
CASSLDQNTEAFF
TGTGCCAGCAGCTTAGATCAGAACACTGAAGCTTTCTTT
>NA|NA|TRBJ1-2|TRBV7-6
CASSPLDSYGYTF
TGTGCCAGCAGCCCCCTAGACAGTTATGGCTACACCTTC
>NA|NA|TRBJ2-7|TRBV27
CASSLSLPQGGYEQYF
TGTGCCAGCAGTTTATCCCTCCCGCAGGGTGGCTACGAGCAGTACTTC
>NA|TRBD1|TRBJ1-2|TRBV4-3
CASSQEVTGGNYGYTF
TGCGCCAGCAGCCAAGAGGTGACAGGGGGGAACTATGGCTACACCTTC
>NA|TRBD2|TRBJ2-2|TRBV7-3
CASSLSPVLAETGELFF
TGTGCCAGCAGCTTATCCCCCGTCCTAGCGGAGACCGGGGAGCTGTTTTTT
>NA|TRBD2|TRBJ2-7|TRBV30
CAWSSRTSGRVYEQYF
TGTGCCTGGAGTTCAAGGACTAGCGGGAGAGTCTACGAGCAGTACTTC
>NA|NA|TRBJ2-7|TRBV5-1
CASSPRPPPYEQYF
TGCGCCAGCAGCCCTAGACCCCCGCCCTACGAGCAGTACTTC
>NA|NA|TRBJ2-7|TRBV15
CATSVRSPGLLTYEQYF
TGTGCCACCAGCGTCAGATCCCCGGGACTCCTTACCTACGAGCAGTACTTC
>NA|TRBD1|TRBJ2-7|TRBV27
CASSPVGRGWDEQYF
TGTGCCAGCAGTCCCGTGGGCAGGGGGTGGGACGAGCAGTACTTC